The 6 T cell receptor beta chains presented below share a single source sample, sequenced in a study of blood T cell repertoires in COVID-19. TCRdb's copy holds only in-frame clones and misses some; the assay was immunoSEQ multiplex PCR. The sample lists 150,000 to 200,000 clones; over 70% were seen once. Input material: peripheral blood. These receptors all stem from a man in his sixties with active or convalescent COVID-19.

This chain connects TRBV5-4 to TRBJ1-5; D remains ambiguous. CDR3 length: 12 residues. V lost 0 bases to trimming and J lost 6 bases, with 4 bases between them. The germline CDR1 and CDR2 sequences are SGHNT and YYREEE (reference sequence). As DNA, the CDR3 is TGTGCCAGCAGCTTGGATAGTCAGCCCCAGCATTTT. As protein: CASSLDSQPQHF. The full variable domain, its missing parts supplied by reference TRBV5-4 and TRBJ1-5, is ETGVTQSPTHLIKTRGQQVTLRCSSQSGHNTVSWYQQALGQGPQFIFQYYREEENGRGNFPPRFSGLQFPNYSSELNVNALELDDSALYLCASSLDSQPQHFGDGTRLSIL.

In DNA form, the CDR3 reads TGTGCCAGCAGCCCACGCGGGCGGTTCAATCAGCCCCAGCATTTT. This sequence encodes CASSPRGRFNQPQHF. This sequence joins TRBV7-2 and TRBJ1-5; D is ambiguous. Germline V lookup: CDR1 SGHTA, CDR2 FQGNSA. Trimming stripped 5 bases from V and 3 bases from J, with 14 bases between. The CDR3 is made up of 15 amino acids.

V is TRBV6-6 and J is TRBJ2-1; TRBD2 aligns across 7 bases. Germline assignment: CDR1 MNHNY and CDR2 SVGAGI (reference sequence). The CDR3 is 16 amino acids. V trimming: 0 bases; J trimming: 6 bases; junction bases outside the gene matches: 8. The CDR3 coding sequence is TGTGCCAGCAGTTACTCCCAAGCGGGGCGGGGCAATGAGCAGTTCTTC. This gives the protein CASSYSQAGRGNEQFF.

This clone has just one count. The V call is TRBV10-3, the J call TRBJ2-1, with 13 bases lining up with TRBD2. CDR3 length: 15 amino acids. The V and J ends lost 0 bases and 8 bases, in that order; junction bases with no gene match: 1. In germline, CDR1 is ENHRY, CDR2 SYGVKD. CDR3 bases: TGTGCCATCAGTGAGTCTGGACTAGCGGGAGATGAGCAGTTCTTC. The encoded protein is CAISESGLAGDEQFF.

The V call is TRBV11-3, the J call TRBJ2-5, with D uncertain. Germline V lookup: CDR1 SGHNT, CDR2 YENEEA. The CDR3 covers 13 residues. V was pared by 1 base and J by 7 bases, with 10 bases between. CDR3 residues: CASSLVLGGTQYF. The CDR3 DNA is TGTGCCAGCAGCTTAGTTCTCGGTGGGACCCAGTACTTC.

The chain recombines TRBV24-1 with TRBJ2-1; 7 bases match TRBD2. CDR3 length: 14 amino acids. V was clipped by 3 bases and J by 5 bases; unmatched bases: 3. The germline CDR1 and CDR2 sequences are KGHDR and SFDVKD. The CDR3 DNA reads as TGTGCCACCAGTGATCGCAGCGGGAACAATGAGCAGTTCTTC. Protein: CATSDRSGNNEQFF.